The sequence of this T cell receptor (beta chain) was determined in a study of identical twins. MiXCR, run by TCRdb on the 5' RACE reads, gives a single entry per CDR3 protein. The table lists 1.5 million to 2 million distinct CDR3 sequences, more than 30% of them singletons, with 0.27% in the top ten. V lost 8 bases and J lost 11; bases outside the gene matches: 18. CDR3 length equals 15 residues. Germline V gene data show CDR1 as SNHLY and CDR2 as FYNNEI. Study results and caveats: Out-of-frame alpha sequences common to twins were enriched for low generation probability. Without tracking the same donors, conclusions rested on cross-sectional statistical analysis. Out-of-frame TCR alpha sharing in monozygotic twins exceeded recombination model predictions.

As regards this clonotype: No antigen is known for it.

The TCR was taken from a newborn girl in good health. The chain combines TRBV2 with TRBJ2-5; TRBD2 aligns across 9 bases. Source material: cord blood. DNA for the CDR3: TGTGCCAGCGAGGGGGCGGGGGGGCCCTACAATGAGCAGTACTTC. Amino acid sequence: CASEGAGGPYNEQYF.